This T cell receptor (beta chain) stems from a study of CD8 T cells in ankylosing spondylitis. General study findings and limits: Past research had described some motif variants in reactive arthritis synovial fluid and blood. Disease-associated clones were reportedly significantly overrepresented in matched ankylosing spondylitis synovial fluid.

Concerning this clonotype itself: The target antigen is unknown.

The germline V gene has CDR1 SQVTM and CDR2 ANQGSEA. The V and J ends lost 8 bases and 7 bases respectively, with 20 bases between them. The CDR3 spans 13 residues. Quantitative 5'-RACE with molecular barcodes produced the TCR beta libraries. Each CDR3 protein is one row after TCRdb ran MiXCR on the 5' RACE reads. The data hold some 37,000 distinct CDR3 sequences, with 16% observed a single time. The specimen sequenced was blood. This clonotype originated in a male donor with ankylosing spondylitis or in good health (not recorded which). The rearrangement joins TRBV29-1 to TRBJ1-1; perhaps TRBD1 as D (6 bases). Written as DNA, the CDR3 is TGCAGCTTCGCCCGGGACAATATCAATGAAGCTTTCTTT. Residues: CSFARDNINEAFF.